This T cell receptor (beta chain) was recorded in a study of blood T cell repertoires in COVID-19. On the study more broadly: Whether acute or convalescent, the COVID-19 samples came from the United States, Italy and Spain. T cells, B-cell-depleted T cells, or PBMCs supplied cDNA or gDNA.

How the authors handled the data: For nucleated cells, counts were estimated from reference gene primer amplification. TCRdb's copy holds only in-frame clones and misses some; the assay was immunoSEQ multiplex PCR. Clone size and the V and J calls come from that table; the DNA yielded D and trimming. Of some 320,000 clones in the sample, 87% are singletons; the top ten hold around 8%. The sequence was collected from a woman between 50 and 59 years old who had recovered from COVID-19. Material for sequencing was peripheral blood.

The CDR3 region has the DNA TGTGCCAGCAGTTTAAGCCCTGCTAGGCTCCGCAATGAGCAGTTCTTC. Its translation: CASSLSPARLRNEQFF. V usage is TRBV28 and J usage is TRBJ2-1; no definite D call. Trimming took 2 bases from V and 6 from J, leaving 17 bases between them. The V gene's germline CDR1 is MDHEN and CDR2 SYDVKM. The CDR3 has 16 amino acids. Looking up the rest from reference TRBV28 and TRBJ2-1 gives the full variable domain: DVKVTQSSRYLVKRTGEKVFLECVQDMDHENMFWYRQDPGLGLRLIYFSYDVKMKEKGDIPEGYSVSREKKERFSLILESASTNQTSMYLCASSLSPARLRNEQFFGPGTRLTVL.